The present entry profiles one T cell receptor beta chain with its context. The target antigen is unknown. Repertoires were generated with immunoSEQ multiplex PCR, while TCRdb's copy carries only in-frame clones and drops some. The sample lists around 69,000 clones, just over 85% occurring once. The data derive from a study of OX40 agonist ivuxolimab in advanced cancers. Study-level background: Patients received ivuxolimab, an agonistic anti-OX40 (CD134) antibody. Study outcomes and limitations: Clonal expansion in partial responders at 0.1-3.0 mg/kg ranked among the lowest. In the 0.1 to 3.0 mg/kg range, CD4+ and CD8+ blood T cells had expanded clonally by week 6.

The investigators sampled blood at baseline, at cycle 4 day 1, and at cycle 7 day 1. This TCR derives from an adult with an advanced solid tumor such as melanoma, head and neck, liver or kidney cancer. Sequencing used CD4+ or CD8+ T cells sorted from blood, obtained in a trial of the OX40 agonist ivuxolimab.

DNA for the CDR3: TGCGCCAGCAGCTTGTCGGGACAGGGGACGAACTATGGCTACACCTTC. It translates to CASSLSGQGTNYGYTF. The chain is built from TRBV5-1 and TRBJ1-2; 10 bases are a match to TRBD1. The junction had 5 bases not matched to a gene; V was cut back by 1 base and J by 2 bases. Germline-derived CDR1 and CDR2 are SGHRS and YFSETQ. The length of the CDR3 is 16 residues. The full variable domain, completed using reference TRBV5-1 and TRBJ1-2, is KAGVTQTPRYLIKTRGQQVTLSCSPISGHRSVSWYQQTPGQGLQFLFEYFSETQRNKGNFPGRFSGRQFSNSRSEMNVSTLELGDSALYLCASSLSGQGTNYGYTFGSGTRLTVV.